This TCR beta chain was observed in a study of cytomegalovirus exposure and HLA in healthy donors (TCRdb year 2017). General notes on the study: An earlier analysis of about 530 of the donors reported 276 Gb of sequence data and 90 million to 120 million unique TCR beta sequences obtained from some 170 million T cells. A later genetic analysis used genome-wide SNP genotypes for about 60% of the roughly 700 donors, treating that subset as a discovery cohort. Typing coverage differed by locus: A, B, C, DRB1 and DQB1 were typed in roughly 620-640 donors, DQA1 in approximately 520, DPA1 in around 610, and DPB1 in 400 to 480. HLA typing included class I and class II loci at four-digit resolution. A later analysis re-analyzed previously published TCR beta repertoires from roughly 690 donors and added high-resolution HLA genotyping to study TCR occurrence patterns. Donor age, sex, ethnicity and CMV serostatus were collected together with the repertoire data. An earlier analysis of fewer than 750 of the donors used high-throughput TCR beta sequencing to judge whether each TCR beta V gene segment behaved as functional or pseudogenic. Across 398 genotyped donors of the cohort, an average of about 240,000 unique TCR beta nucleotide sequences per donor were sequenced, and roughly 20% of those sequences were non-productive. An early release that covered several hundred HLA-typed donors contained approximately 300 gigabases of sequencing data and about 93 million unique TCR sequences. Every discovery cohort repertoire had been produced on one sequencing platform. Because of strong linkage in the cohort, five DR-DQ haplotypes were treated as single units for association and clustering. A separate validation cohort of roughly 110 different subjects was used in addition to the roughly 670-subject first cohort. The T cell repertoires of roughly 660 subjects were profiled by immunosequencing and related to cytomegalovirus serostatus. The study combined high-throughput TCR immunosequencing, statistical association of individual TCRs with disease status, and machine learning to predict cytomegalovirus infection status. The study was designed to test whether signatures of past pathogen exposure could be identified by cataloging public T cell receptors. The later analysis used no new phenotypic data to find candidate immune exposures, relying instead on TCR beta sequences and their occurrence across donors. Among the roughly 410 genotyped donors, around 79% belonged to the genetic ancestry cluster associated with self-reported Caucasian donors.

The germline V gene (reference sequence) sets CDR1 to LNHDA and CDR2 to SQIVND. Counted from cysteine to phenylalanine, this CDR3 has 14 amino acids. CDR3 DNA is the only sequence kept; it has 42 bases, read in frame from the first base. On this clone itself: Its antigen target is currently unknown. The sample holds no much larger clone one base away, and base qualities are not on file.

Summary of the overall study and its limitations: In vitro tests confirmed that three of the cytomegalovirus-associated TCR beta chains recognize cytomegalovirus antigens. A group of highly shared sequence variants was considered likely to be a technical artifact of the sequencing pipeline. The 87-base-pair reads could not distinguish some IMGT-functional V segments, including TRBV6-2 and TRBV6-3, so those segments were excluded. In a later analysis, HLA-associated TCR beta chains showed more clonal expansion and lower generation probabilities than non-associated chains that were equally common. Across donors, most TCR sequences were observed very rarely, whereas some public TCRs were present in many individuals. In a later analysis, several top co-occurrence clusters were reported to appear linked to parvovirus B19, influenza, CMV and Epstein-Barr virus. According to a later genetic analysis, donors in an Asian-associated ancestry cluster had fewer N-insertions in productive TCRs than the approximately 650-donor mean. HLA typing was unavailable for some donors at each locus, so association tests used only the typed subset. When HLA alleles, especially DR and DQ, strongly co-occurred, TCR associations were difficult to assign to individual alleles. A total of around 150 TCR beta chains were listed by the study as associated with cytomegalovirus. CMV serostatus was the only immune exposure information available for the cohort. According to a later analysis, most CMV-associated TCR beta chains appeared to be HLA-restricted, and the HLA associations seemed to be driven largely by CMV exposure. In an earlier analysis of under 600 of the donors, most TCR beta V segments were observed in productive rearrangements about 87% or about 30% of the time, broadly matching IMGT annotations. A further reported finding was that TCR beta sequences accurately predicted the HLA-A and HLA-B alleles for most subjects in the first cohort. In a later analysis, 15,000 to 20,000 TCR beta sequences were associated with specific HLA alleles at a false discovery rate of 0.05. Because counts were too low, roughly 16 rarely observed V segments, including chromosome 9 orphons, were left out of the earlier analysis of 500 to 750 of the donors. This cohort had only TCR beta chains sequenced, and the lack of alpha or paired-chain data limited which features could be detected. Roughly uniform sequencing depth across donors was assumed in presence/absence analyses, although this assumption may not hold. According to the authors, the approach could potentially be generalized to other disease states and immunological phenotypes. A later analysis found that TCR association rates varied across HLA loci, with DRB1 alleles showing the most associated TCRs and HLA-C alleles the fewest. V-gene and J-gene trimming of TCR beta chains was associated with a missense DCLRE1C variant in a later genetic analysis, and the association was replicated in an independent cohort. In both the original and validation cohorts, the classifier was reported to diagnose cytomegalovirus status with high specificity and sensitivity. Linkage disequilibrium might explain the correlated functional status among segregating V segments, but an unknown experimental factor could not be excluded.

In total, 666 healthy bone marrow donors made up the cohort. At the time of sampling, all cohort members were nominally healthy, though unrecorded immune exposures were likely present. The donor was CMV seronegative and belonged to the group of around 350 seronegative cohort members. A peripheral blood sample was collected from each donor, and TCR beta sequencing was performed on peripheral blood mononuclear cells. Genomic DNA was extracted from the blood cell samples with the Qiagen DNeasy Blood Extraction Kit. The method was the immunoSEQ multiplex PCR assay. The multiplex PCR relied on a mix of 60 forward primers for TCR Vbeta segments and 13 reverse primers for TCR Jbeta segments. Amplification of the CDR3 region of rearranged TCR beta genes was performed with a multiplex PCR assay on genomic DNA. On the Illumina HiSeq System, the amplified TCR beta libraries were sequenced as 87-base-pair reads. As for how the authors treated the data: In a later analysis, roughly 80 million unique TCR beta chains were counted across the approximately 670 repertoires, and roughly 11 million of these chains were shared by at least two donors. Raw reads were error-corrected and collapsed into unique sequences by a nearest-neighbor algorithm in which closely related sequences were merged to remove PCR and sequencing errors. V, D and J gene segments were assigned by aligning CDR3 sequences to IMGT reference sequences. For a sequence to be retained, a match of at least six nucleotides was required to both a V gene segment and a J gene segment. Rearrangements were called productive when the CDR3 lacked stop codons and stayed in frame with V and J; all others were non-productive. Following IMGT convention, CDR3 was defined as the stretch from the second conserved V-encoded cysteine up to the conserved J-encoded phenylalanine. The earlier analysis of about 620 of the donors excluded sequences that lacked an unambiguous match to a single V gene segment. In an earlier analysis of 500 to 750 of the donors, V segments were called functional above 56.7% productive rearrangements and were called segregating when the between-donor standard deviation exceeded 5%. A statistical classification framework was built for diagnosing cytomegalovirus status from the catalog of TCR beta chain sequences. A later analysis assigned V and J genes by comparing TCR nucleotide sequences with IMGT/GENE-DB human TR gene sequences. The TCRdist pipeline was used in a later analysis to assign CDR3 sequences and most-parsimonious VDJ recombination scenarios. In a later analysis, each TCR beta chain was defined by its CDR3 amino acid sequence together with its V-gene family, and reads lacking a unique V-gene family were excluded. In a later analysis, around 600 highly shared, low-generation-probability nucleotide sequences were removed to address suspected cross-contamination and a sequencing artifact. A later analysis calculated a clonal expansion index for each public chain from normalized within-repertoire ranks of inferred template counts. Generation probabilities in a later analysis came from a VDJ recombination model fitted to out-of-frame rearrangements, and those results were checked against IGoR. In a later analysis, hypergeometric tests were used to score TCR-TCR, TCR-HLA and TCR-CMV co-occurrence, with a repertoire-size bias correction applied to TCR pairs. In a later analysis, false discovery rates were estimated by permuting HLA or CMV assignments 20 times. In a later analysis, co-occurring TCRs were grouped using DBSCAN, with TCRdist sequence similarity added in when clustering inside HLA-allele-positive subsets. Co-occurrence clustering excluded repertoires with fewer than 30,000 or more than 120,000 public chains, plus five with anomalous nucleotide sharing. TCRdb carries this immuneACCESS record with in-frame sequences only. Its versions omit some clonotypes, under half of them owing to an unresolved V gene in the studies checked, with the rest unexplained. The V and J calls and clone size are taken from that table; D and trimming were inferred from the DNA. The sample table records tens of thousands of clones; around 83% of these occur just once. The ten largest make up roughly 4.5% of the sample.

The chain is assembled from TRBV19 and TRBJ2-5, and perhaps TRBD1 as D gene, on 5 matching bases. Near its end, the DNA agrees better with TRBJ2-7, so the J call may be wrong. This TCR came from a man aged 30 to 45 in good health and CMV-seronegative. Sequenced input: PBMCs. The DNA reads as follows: TGTGCCAGTAGAGATGGAAAGGGGAACTACGAGCAGTACTTC. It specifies CASRDGKGNYEQYF.